The entry that follows covers one T cell receptor (beta chain) sequence. Its cognate antigen has yet to be identified. Base qualities are not provided; no much larger clone lies one nucleotide away. This sample is part of a study of blood T cell repertoires in COVID-19 (dated by TCRdb to the early 2020s). Study-wide context: Samples covering the acute and convalescent phases of COVID-19 were provided by collaborators in the United States, Italy and Spain. The material from the prospective study consisted of cDNA or gDNA derived from T cells, B-cell-depleted T cells, or PBMCs. Deeply sampled blood TCRbeta repertoires from subjects exposed to, actively infected with, or recovered from COVID-19 were included in the dataset. The repertoires were released in a freely available public database meant as a resource for research on the immune response to SARS-CoV-2. Samples came from the ongoing ImmuneRACE study (first 160 participants) plus 1,254 subjects from 6 global collaborators. Sample metadata almost always included a de-identified subject ID, COVID-19 status, age in years and sex. Where HLA class I and class II types were available, the types were taken from metadata supplied by the sample provider, not from assay-based typing.

Study-wide findings and limitations: How much clinical and demographic metadata was included differed by source and by participant, and the metadata was provided uncurated.

The CDR3 numbers 15 residues from cysteine through phenylalanine. Only the CDR3 DNA stays, 45 bases, in frame from base 1. CDR1 MNHEY and CDR2 SMNVEV are derived from the germline V gene (reference sequence). After removal of 5 bases from V and 6 bases from J, the junction retains 6 bases not matched to a gene. The immunoSEQ Assay, a bias-controlled multiplex PCR, was used to amplify TCRbeta CDR3 regions from genomic DNA. On the authors' methods: Within the assay, amplification of reference gene primers was used to estimate how many nucleated cells each sample contained. To quantify the absolute abundance of each unique TCRbeta CDR3 rearrangement, sequence reads were collapsed and filtered. Productive Simpson clonality was computed per sample as the square root of Simpson's diversity index over productive rearrangements. The immuneACCESS repertoire file appears here via TCRdb, limited to in-frame rearrangements. These files lack a portion of the clones; in checked studies, under half of the deficit traces to unresolved V genes, and the cause of the others is not known. V and J calls and clone size come straight from that table; D and trimming were deduced from the DNA. The sample contains hundreds of thousands of clones, roughly 90% of them found a single time. The top ten hold roughly 1% of the sample.

One collaborating source in Seattle enrolled patients while the patients were actively infected and followed the patients over time throughout the course of disease. Each collaborating institution followed its own protocols to collect whole blood in K2EDTA tubes. For TCRbeta analysis, collaborators shipped samples as frozen whole blood, isolated PBMCs, or DNA extracted from either of those sample types. The sample was peripheral blood. This TCR derives from a woman aged 40 to 50 with COVID-19, enrolled during active disease. Recombination connected TRBV27 to TRBJ2-1; 11 central nucleotides agree with TRBD1. DNA sequence: TGTGCCAGCAGTCGCGGACAGGGGGCGAGCAATGAGCAGTTCTTC. This gives the protein CASSRGQGASNEQFF.